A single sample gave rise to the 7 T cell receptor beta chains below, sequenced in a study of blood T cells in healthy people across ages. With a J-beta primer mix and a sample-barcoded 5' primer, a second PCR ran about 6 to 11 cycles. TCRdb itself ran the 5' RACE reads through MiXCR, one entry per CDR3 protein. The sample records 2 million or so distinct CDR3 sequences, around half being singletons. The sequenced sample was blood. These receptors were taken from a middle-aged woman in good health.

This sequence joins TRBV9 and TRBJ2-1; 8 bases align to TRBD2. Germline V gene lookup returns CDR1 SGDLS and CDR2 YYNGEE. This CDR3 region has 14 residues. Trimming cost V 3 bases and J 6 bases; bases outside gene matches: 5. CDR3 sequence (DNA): TGTGCCAGCAGCGGGCGGGGGGCCGGCAATGAGCAGTTCTTC. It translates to CASSGRGAGNEQFF.

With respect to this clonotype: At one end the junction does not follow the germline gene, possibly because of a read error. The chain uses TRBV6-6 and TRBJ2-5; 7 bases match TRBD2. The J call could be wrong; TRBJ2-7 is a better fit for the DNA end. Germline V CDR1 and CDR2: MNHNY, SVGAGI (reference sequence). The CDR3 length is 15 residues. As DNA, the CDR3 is TGTGCCAACAGTTACGAGCGGGGAATAAACTACGAGCAGTACTTC. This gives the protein CANSYERGINYEQYF.

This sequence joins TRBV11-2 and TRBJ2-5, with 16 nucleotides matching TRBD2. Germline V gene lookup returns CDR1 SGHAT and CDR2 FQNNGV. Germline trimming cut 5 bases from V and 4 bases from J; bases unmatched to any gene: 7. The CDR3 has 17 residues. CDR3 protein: CASSTDGTSGGGETQYF. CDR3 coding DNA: TGTGCCAGCAGCACGGACGGGACTAGCGGGGGGGGAGAGACCCAGTACTTC.

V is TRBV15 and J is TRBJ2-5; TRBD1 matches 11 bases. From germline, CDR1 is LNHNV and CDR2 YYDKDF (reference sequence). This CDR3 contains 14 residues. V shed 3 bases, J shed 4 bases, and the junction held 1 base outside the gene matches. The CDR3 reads CATSSGTGGETQYF. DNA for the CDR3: TGTGCCACCAGCAGCGGGACAGGGGGAGAGACCCAGTACTTC.

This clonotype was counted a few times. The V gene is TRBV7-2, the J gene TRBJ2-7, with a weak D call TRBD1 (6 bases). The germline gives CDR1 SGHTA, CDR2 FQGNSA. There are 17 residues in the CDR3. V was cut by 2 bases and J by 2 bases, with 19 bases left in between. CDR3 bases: TGTGCCAGCAGCTTAAAAGGTGTCCCCTGGGGGCCCTACGAGCAGTACTTC. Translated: CASSLKGVPWGPYEQYF.

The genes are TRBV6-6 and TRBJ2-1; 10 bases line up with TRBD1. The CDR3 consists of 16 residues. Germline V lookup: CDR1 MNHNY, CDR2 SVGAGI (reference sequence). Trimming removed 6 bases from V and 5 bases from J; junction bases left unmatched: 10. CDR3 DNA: TGTGCCAGCAGCTACACCCGACAGGGGGCGAACAATGAGCAGTTCTTC. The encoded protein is CASSYTRQGANNEQFF.

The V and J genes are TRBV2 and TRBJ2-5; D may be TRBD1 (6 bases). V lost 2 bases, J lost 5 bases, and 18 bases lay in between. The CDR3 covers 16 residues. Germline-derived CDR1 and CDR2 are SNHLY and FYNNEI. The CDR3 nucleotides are TGTGCCAGCAGTGAATTTGGGACACCTTTGTCGGAGACCCAGTACTTC. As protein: CASSEFGTPLSETQYF.